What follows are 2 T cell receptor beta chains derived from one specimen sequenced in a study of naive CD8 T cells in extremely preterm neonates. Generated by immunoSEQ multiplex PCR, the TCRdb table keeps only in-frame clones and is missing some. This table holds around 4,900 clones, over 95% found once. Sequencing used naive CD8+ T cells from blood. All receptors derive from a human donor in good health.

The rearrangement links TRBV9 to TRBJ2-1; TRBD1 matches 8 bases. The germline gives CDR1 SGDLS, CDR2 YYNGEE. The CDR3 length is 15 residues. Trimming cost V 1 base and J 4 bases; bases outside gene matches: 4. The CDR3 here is CASSVSDRAYNEQFF. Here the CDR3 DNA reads TGTGCCAGCAGCGTATCGGACAGGGCGTACAATGAGCAGTTCTTC.

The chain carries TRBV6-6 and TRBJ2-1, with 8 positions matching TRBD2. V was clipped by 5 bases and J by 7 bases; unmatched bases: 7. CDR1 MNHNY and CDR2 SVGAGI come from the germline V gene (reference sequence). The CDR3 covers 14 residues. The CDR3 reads CASSPAGGANEQFF. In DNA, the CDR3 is TGTGCCAGCAGTCCTGCGGGAGGTGCGAATGAGCAGTTCTTC.